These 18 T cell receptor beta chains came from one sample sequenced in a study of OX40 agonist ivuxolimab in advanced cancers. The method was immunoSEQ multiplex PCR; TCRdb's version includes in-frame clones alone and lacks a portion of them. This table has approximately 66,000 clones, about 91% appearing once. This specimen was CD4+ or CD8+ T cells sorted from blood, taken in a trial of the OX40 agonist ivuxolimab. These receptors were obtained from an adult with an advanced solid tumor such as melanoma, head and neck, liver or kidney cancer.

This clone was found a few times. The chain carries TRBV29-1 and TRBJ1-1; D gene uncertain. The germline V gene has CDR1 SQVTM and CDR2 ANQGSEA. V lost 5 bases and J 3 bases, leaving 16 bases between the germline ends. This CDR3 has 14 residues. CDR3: CSVRTHLGDTEAFF. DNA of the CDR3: TGCAGCGTTCGGACTCATCTTGGGGACACTGAAGCTTTCTTT.

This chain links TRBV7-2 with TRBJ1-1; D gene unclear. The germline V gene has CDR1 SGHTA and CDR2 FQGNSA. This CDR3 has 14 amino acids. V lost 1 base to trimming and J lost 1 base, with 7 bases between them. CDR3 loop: CASSLVGPNTEAFF. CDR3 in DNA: TGTGCCAGCAGCTTAGTTGGACCGAACACTGAAGCTTTCTTT.

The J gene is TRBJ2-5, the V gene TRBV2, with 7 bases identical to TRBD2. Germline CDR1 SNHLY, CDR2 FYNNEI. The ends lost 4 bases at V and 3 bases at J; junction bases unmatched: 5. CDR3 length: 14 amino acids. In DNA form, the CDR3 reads TGTGCCAGCAGTGGGACTAGTCGGGAAGAGACCCAGTACTTC. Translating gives CASSGTSREETQYF.

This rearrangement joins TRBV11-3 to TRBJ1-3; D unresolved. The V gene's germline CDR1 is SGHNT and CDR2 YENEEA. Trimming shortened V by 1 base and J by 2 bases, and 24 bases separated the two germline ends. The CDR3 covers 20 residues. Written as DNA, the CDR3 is TGTGCCAGCAGCTTAGTCAGAATAGTGGCGGCCACCAGCACTGGAAACACCATATATTTT. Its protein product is CASSLVRIVAATSTGNTIYF.

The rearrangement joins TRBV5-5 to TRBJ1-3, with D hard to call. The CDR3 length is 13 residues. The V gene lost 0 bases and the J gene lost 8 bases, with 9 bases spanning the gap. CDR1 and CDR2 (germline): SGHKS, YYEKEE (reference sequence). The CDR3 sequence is CASSLEGWDTIYF. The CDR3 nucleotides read TGTGCCAGCAGCTTGGAGGGCTGGGACACCATATATTTT.

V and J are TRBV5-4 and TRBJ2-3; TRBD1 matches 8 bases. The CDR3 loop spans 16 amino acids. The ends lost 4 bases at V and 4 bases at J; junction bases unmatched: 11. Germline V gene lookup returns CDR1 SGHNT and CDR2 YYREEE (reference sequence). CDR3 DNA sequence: TGTGCCAGCAGCAACAGGGCCGTGACAGGGGCAGATACGCAGTATTTT. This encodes CASSNRAVTGADTQYF.

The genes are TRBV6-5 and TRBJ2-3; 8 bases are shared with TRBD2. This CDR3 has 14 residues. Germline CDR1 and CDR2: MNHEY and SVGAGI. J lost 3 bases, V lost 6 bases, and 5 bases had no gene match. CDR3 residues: CASSVGGGTDTQYF. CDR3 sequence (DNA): TGTGCCAGCAGCGTGGGCGGGGGGACAGATACGCAGTATTTT.

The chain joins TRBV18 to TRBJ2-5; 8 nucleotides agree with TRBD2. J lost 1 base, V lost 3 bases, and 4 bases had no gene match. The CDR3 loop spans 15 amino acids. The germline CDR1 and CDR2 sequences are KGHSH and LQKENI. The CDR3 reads CASSPRGGIQETQYF. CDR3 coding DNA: TGTGCCAGCTCACCTCGGGGGGGGATCCAAGAGACCCAGTACTTC.

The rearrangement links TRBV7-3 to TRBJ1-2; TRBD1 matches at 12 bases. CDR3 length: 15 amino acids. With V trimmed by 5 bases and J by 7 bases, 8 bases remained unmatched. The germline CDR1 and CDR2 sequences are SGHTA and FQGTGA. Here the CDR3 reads CASSQTGTGGFGYTF. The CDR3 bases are TGTGCCAGCAGCCAAACCGGGACAGGGGGCTTTGGCTACACCTTC.

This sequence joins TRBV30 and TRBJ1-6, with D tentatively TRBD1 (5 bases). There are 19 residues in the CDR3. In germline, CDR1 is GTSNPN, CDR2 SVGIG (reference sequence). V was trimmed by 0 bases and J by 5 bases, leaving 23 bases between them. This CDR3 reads CAWSVDLVLGRANNSPLHF. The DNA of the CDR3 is TGTGCCTGGAGTGTTGATTTGGTTCTGGGCAGGGCGAATAATTCACCCCTCCACTTT.

CDR3 coding DNA: TGTGCCAGCAGCTTAGGTGGGTTTCGACCCCTCCACTTT. Its protein is CASSLGGFRPLHF. The chain joins TRBV11-2 to TRBJ1-6; D gene uncertain. V gave up 1 base and J gave up 12 bases, with 10 bases separating them. The CDR3 is 13 residues long. Germline CDR1 and CDR2: SGHAT and FQNNGV. Supplemented by reference TRBV11-2 and TRBJ1-6, the full variable domain reads EAGVAQSPRYKIIEKRQSVAFWCNPISGHATLYWYQQILGQGPKLLIQFQNNGVVDDSQLPKDRFSAERLKGVDSTLKIQPAKLEDSAVYLCASSLGGFRPLHFGNGTRLTVT.

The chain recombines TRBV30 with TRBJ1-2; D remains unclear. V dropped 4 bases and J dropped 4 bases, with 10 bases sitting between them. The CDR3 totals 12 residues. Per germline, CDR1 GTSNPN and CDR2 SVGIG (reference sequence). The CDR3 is CAWMEGGYGYTF. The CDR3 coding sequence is TGTGCCTGGATGGAGGGAGGCTATGGCTACACCTTC.

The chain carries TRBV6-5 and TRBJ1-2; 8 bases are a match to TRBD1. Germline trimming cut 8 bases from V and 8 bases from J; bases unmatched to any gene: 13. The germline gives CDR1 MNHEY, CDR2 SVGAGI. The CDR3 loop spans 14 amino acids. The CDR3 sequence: CASVPLRTGYGYTF. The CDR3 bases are TGTGCCAGCGTCCCGCTCCGGACAGGGTACGGCTACACCTTC.

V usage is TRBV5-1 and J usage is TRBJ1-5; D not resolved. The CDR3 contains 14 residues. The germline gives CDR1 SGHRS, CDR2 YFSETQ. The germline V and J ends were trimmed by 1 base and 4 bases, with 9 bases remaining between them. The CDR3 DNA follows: TGCGCCAGCAGCTTGTATAGCACAAATCAGCCCCAGCATTTT. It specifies CASSLYSTNQPQHF.

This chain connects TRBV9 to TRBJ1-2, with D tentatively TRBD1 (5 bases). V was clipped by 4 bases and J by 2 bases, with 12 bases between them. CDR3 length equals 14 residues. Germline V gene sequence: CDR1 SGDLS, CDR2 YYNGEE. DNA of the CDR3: TGTGCCAGCAGCCCAAGGACAAAGAACTATGGCTACACCTTC. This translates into CASSPRTKNYGYTF.

In DNA, the CDR3 is TGTGCCACCTCGCGGGGTTTGGGCAATCAGCCCCAGCATTTT. This codes for CATSRGLGNQPQHF. The rearrangement uses TRBV6-5 and TRBJ1-5; no reliable D call. This CDR3 comprises 14 residues. The V end was cut by 10 bases, the J end by 2 bases, with 15 bases between. Germline CDR1 MNHEY, CDR2 SVGAGI.

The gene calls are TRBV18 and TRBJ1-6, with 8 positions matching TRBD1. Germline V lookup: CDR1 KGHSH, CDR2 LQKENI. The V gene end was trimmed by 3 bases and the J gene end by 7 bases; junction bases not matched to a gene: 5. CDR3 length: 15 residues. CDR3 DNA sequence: TGTGCCAGCTCACCCCAGGGGGCGAACAATTCACCCCTCCACTTT. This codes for CASSPQGANNSPLHF.

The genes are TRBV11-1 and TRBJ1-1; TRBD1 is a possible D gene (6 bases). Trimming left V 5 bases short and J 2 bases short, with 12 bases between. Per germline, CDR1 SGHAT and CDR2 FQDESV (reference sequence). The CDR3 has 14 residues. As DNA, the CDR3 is TGTGCCAGCAGCCGGACAGAGCTAAACACTGAAGCTTTCTTT. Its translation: CASSRTELNTEAFF.